Listed below are T cell receptor beta chains from one sample, sequenced in a study of blood T cell repertoires in COVID-19. Sequenced by immunoSEQ multiplex PCR; TCRdb stores in-frame clones only, minus some. The data contain 100,000 to 150,000 clones, 85% to 90% of them seen just once; the ten biggest clones take up under 7%. Sequenced: peripheral blood. These receptors all come from a man older than 75 with active or convalescent COVID-19. Each CDR3 is given without its conserved first and last residue.

>13|TRBV5-1
ASSLGGQTNEKLF
>13|TRBV5-1
ASSLGTAANEKLF
>12|TRBV20-1
SASRGSRANEQF
>14|TRBV28
ASSFGGQAYNQPQH
>11|TRBV12-3/TRBV12-4
ASSWDYNTEAF
>13|TRBV5-6
ASSIRSPYNQPQH
>11|TRBV2
ASKRDRGREQY
>14|TRBV7-2
ASSPHGNWDTGELF
>12|TRBV5-6
ASSWGGTSYEQY
>13|TRBV4-1
ASSPGTGWDQPQH
>16|TRBV7-9
ASSASGTGGKINYGYT
>11|TRBV10-3
ANGKLELSEQY
>10|TRBV7-2
ASRPTGSEQY
>15|TRBV3-1/TRBV3-2
ASSQGLAGYVTYEQY
>11|TRBV12-3/TRBV12-4
ASSRSGFHEQY
>12|TRBV24-1
ATSDHRVLETQY
>15|TRBV4-2
ASSQDGLVALYNEQF
>12|TRBV19
ASISQGAGTEAF
>13|TRBV15
ATSPLSTGSETQY
>13|TRBV9
ASSGGGGAWETQY